The source of this TCR beta chain is a study of blood T cell repertoires in COVID-19. V lost 5 bases and J 8 bases, leaving 12 bases between the germline ends. CDR1 is GTSNPN and CDR2 is SVGIG in the germline V gene (reference sequence). This CDR3 spans 12 amino acids. Method: immunoSEQ multiplex PCR; TCRdb's copy keeps in-frame clones and lacks some. The profile shows 200,000 to 250,000 clones, 65% to 90% of them singletons. The chain is built from TRBV30 and TRBJ1-4; D is perhaps TRBD1 (5 bases). The receptor comes from a woman between 45 and 60 years old with acute or convalescent COVID-19. Sequencing used peripheral blood. The CDR3 sequence: CAWGGEDEKLFF. CDR3 DNA: TGTGCCTGGGGAGGGGAGGACGAAAAACTGTTTTTT.